These 25 T cell receptor beta chains were all obtained from the same sample, sequenced in a study of blood T cell repertoires in COVID-19. Method: immunoSEQ multiplex PCR; TCRdb's copy keeps in-frame clones and lacks some. The data show 200,000 to 250,000 clones, with more than 65% seen just once and roughly 3% held by the top ten. The specimen sequenced was peripheral blood. These receptors were collected from a woman aged 30 to 39 who had recovered from COVID-19.

V and J are TRBV10-3 and TRBJ2-3, with D possibly TRBD1 on 5 matching bases. This CDR3 comprises 13 residues. Germline V lookup: CDR1 ENHRY, CDR2 SYGVKD. V dropped 10 bases and J dropped 1 base, with 12 bases sitting between them. The CDR3 region has the DNA TGTGCCAGCCAGGGATGGGGCACAGATACGCAGTATTTT. Translating gives CASQGWGTDTQYF.

This chain joins TRBV4-1 and TRBJ2-1, with 11 bases fitting TRBD2. The CDR3 totals 17 residues. The germline V gene has CDR1 MGHRA and CDR2 YSYEKL. J was trimmed by 4 bases and V by 4 bases; bases with no gene match: 9. CDR3 nucleotide sequence: TGCGCCAGCAGCCGTTCAATGGGACTAGCGGTTTACAATGAGCAGTTCTTC. It encodes CASSRSMGLAVYNEQFF.

The J gene is TRBJ2-5, the V gene TRBV11-2; TRBD2 matches at 12 bases. V trimming: 5 bases; J trimming: 2 bases; junction bases outside the gene matches: 3. The CDR3 is 15 residues long. Germline V gives CDR1 SGHAT, CDR2 FQNNGV. CDR3 protein: CASSLGTSGQETQYF. The CDR3 nucleotides are TGTGCCAGCAGCCTCGGGACTAGCGGGCAAGAGACCCAGTACTTC. Together with reference TRBV11-2 and TRBJ2-5, the CDR3 gives the full variable domain: EAGVAQSPRYKIIEKRQSVAFWCNPISGHATLYWYQQILGQGPKLLIQFQNNGVVDDSQLPKDRFSAERLKGVDSTLKIQPAKLEDSAVYLCASSLGTSGQETQYFGPGTRLLVL.

The rearrangement uses TRBV11-2 and TRBJ2-7, with TRBD2 identical over 11 bases. Trimming cost V 5 bases and J 0 bases; bases outside gene matches: 3. CDR3 length equals 15 residues. Per the germline V gene, CDR1 is SGHAT and CDR2 is FQNNGV. The chain's CDR3 is CASSPGTSGSYEQYF. For the CDR3, the DNA is TGTGCCAGCAGCCCGGGGACTAGCGGCTCCTACGAGCAGTACTTC. The full variable domain, its missing parts supplied by reference TRBV11-2 and TRBJ2-7, is EAGVAQSPRYKIIEKRQSVAFWCNPISGHATLYWYQQILGQGPKLLIQFQNNGVVDDSQLPKDRFSAERLKGVDSTLKIQPAKLEDSAVYLCASSPGTSGSYEQYFGPGTRLTVT.

V is TRBV30 and J is TRBJ2-3, with TRBD2 matching 8 bases. CDR1 is GTSNPN, CDR2 SVGIG, per germline (reference sequence). CDR3 length equals 15 residues. Losses at the gene ends were 2 bases for V and 4 bases for J; bases not matched to a gene: 8. The CDR3 spells CAWSPAGVSPDTQYF. CDR3 nucleotides: TGTGCCTGGAGTCCAGCGGGAGTAAGTCCAGATACGCAGTATTTT.

The rearrangement uses TRBV29-1 and TRBJ2-2; a possible D gene is TRBD2 (6 bases). Germline lookup yields CDR1 SQVTM and CDR2 ANQGSEA. V was shortened by 3 bases and J by 0 bases, with 14 bases between the two germline ends. This CDR3 has 16 amino acids. As DNA, the CDR3 is TGCAGCGTTGAGACGCGGCGGAGGGCGAACACCGGGGAGCTGTTTTTT. This translates into CSVETRRRANTGELFF.

This chain joins TRBV9 and TRBJ2-2, with D uncertain. The CDR3 has 13 amino acids. Trimming shortened V by 0 bases and J by 8 bases, and 8 bases separated the two germline ends. Germline CDR1 is SGDLS and CDR2 is YYNGEE. DNA of the CDR3: TGTGCCAGCAGCGTAGATGGGCGAGGGGAGCTGTTTTTT. This encodes CASSVDGRGELFF.

The gene calls are TRBV3-1 (or the pseudogene TRBV3-2) and TRBJ2-2; D is unresolved. Germline CDR1 reads LGHDT; CDR2 reads YNNKEL (reference sequence). V was cut by 5 bases and J by 0 bases, with 7 bases left in between. The CDR3 extends over 14 amino acids. CDR3 sequence: CASSGDTNTGELFF. In DNA, the CDR3 is TGTGCCAGCAGCGGTGACACGAACACCGGGGAGCTGTTTTTT.

The rearrangement links TRBV6-5 to TRBJ2-3, with D possibly matching TRBD2 (6 bases). Germline assignment: CDR1 MNHEY and CDR2 SVGAGI. The CDR3 spans 14 residues. V was pared by 6 bases and J by 1 base, with 11 bases between. CDR3 residues: CASSPGLGTDTQYF. CDR3 DNA: TGTGCCAGCAGCCCGGGACTGGGCACAGATACGCAGTATTTT.

The chain links TRBV10-3 to TRBJ2-5, with 7 bases identical to TRBD2. The CDR3 length is 12 residues. Per germline, CDR1 ENHRY and CDR2 SYGVKD. With V trimmed by 11 bases and J by 0 bases, 3 bases remained unmatched. The CDR3 sequence is CAPGGYQETQYF. The DNA for the CDR3 is TGTGCCCCGGGAGGTTACCAAGAGACCCAGTACTTC.

This chain connects TRBV7-9 to TRBJ1-1, with 9 bases that match TRBD1. J lost 1 base, V lost 0 bases, and 9 bases had no gene match. The germline V gene encodes CDR1 SEHNR and CDR2 FQNEAQ (reference sequence). The CDR3 length is 18 residues. The CDR3 here is CASSLAWGTGGPNTEAFF. The DNA of the CDR3 is TGTGCCAGCAGCTTAGCTTGGGGAACAGGGGGCCCGAACACTGAAGCTTTCTTT.

V and J are TRBV27 and TRBJ2-1; the match to TRBD1 covers 7 bases. V lost 6 bases, J lost 1 base, and 6 bases stayed unmatched. The CDR3 covers 15 residues. Germline CDR1 is MNHEY and CDR2 is SMNVEV (reference sequence). CDR3 protein: CASSPTGESYNEQFF. The CDR3 coding sequence is TGTGCCAGCAGCCCAACAGGGGAGTCCTACAATGAGCAGTTCTTC.

CDR3 nucleotide sequence: TGTGCCATCAGTGATACAGGGACCGGGGAGCAGTACTTC. Translating it yields CAISDTGTGEQYF. V gene TRBV10-3 combines with J gene TRBJ2-7; D may be TRBD1 (6 bases). The CDR3 has 13 amino acids. Germline lookup yields CDR1 ENHRY and CDR2 SYGVKD. V was cut by 3 bases and J by 7 bases, with 13 bases left in between.

The chain recombines TRBV9 with TRBJ2-7, with D maybe TRBD1 (6 bases). Trimming stripped 4 bases from V and 3 bases from J, with 14 bases between. The CDR3 length is 14 residues. Germline lookup yields CDR1 SGDLS and CDR2 YYNGEE. In DNA, the CDR3 is TGTGCCAGCAGCCTCTCGTACAGGGACTACGAGCAGTACTTC. Translation gives CASSLSYRDYEQYF. Full variable domain (rest looked up from reference TRBV9 and TRBJ2-7): DSGVTQTPKHLITATGQRVTLRCSPRSGDLSVYWYQQSLDQGLQFLIQYYNGEERAKGNILERFSAQQFPDLHSELNLSSLELGDSALYFCASSLSYRDYEQYFGPGTRLTVT.

The V gene is TRBV29-1, the J gene TRBJ1-4, with TRBD1 matching 9 bases. V shed 7 bases and J 7 bases; nucleotides not matched to a gene: 10. Germline CDR1 reads SQVTM; CDR2 reads ANQGSEA. The CDR3 is 14 amino acids. The CDR3 DNA is TGCAGCGCCGGTACCGGGACAGGGCGTGAAAAACTGTTTTTT. Amino acids: CSAGTGTGREKLFF.

V gene TRBV10-2 combines with J gene TRBJ1-6, with D tentatively TRBD1 (5 bases). This CDR3 contains 15 residues. Trimming shortened V by 8 bases and J by 0 bases, and 11 bases separated the two germline ends. Germline V gene sequence: CDR1 WSHSY, CDR2 SAAADI. Here the CDR3 DNA reads TGCGCCAGCGGACACCCCAGCTCCTATAATTCACCCCTCCACTTT. Its translation: CASGHPSSYNSPLHF.

The chain recombines TRBV7-6 with TRBJ2-7, with TRBD2 matching over 11 bases. Germline loops: CDR1 SGHVS, CDR2 FNYEAQ. V lost 3 bases and J lost 3; bases outside the gene matches: 4. This CDR3 comprises 15 residues. Here the CDR3 reads CASSFGTSGNYEQYF. CDR3 nucleotides: TGTGCCAGCAGCTTCGGGACTAGCGGTAACTACGAGCAGTACTTC.

The chain recombines TRBV27 with TRBJ1-2; TRBD1 matches at 7 bases. Germline assignment: CDR1 MNHEY and CDR2 SMNVEV (reference sequence). The CDR3 has 18 amino acids. V gave up 5 bases and J gave up 4 bases; unmatched junction bases: 19. CDR3 amino acids: CASSREAYRGAASYGYTF. The CDR3 coding sequence is TGTGCCAGCAGTCGTGAGGCCTACAGGGGCGCTGCGAGCTATGGCTACACCTTC.

V gene TRBV7-2 combines with J gene TRBJ1-3; perhaps TRBD1 as D (6 bases). Per the germline V gene, CDR1 is SGHTA and CDR2 is FQGNSA. With 5 bases removed from V and 0 bases from J, the gap between germline ends came to 14 bases. CDR3 size: 16 residues. The CDR3 region is CASSAQLGGSGNTIYF. The DNA of the CDR3 is TGTGCCAGCAGCGCCCAGCTAGGGGGCTCTGGAAACACCATATATTTT.

This rearrangement joins TRBV30 to TRBJ2-4; the D gene is possibly TRBD2 (6 bases). Germline V gives CDR1 GTSNPN, CDR2 SVGIG (reference sequence). V lost 0 bases to trimming and J lost 5 bases, with 11 bases between them. The CDR3 has 14 amino acids. The CDR3 DNA is TGTGCCTGGAGTGTAGGCGGGGCAGAAAACATTCAGTACTTC. Translated, it gives CAWSVGGAENIQYF.

The J gene is TRBJ2-5, the V gene TRBV6-1; D possibly corresponds to TRBD1 (6 bases). The CDR3 runs 14 residues. Germline values: CDR1 MNHNS, CDR2 SASEGT. The V gene lost 2 bases and the J gene lost 6 bases, with 13 bases spanning the gap. The CDR3 nucleotides read TGTGCCAGCAGTGAACTTGGGGGCGCGAAGACCCAGTACTTC. Its translation is CASSELGGAKTQYF.

V is TRBV2 and J is TRBJ2-1; 12 bases fit TRBD2. The ends lost 8 bases at V and 2 bases at J; junction bases unmatched: 4. The length of the CDR3 is 15 residues. Germline lookup yields CDR1 SNHLY and CDR2 FYNNEI. The CDR3 protein is CASGLAGGTYNEQFF. The CDR3 nucleotides are TGTGCCAGCGGGCTAGCGGGAGGGACCTACAATGAGCAGTTCTTC.

The chain recombines TRBV10-3 with TRBJ2-3, with a tentative D call TRBD1 (6 bases). Germline-derived CDR1 and CDR2 are ENHRY and SYGVKD. The CDR3 spans 14 residues. V lost 2 bases to trimming and J lost 8 bases, with 14 bases between them. CDR3 coding DNA: TGTGCCATCAGTGAGAGTTCAGGGGCGGCTACGCAGTATTTT. This gives the protein CAISESSGAATQYF.

This CDR3 is CASSGRDRGINNYGYTF. CDR3 in DNA: TGTGCCAGCAGTGGTCGGGACAGGGGAATAAATAACTATGGCTACACCTTC. The V gene is TRBV28, the J gene TRBJ1-2, with 10 bases fitting TRBD1. Losses at the gene ends were 5 bases for V and 1 base for J; bases not matched to a gene: 10. Looked up from germline, CDR1 is MDHEN and CDR2 is SYDVKM. The CDR3 covers 17 residues.

This chain links TRBV5-1 with TRBJ2-5; D remains ambiguous. The V end lost 4 bases, the J end lost 1 base, and 8 bases lay between the germline ends. Germline CDR1 SGHRS, CDR2 YFSETQ. The CDR3 runs 13 residues. The CDR3 coding sequence is TGCGCCAGCAGCCTTAGCTCCCAAGAGACCCAGTACTTC. Translating it yields CASSLSSQETQYF.